This T cell receptor (beta chain) is from a study of human T cells and chemical hapten exposure (dated by TCRdb to about 2021). With respect to the entire study: For sensitization, 2% DPC in acetone was applied to a roughly 2 cm by roughly 2 cm area of upper inner arm skin. The study tracked peripheral blood TCR repertoire changes in vivo during primary and secondary sensitization to the hapten diphenylcyclopropenone (DPC) in alopecia patients. Weekly therapeutic DPC doses were additionally applied to the scalp of patients throughout the roughly 23-week study period. Patch tests used Finn chambers with 0.01% DPC on the upper back, scored after 6 days by International Contact Dermatitis Research Group standards. Blood samples were taken from patients before sensitization (week 0) and at 2, 6 and about 24 weeks after DPC sensitization. Blood for TCR sequencing was provided by twenty-nine alopecia patients at one to four time points (pre-sensitization, 2, 6 and 24 weeks). Alopecia areata with under or over 50% scalp involvement, alopecia totalis and alopecia universalis were represented in the patient cohort, which was mostly female. Libraries were combined into a pool for sequencing, and differences in TCR yield between samples came mainly from small differences in library volumes within the pool. Overall study outcomes, separate from this receptor: After repeated subsampling, changes were observed in the strength of the expansion versus patch-test correlation and in the threshold at which the correlation became significant. Significantly more large CDR3 similarity clusters were formed by expanded TCRs than by pre-sensitization or healthy control sets, consistent with antigen-driven responses. Patch test score correlated positively with the number of PT1 expanded TCRs, reaching significance at thresholds 8, 16 and 32 but not at 4. Because all patients had alopecia, a presumed autoimmune disease, the immune response of the patients might differ from that of healthy individuals. The number of TCRs above 1 in 1000 frequency did not change with DPC sensitization; there was no evidence of global repertoire structure alterations.

The time point label of this sample denotes: pre-sensitization, week 0. The treatment or condition label on this specimen signifies: therapeutic diphenylcyclopropenone sensitization with weekly scalp DPC. Blood at each patch-test visit was drawn before the patch test was applied. To be eligible, patients had to be aged 18 to 70, diagnosed with alopecia and judged suitable for DPC therapy, while pregnant patients were excluded. Unfractionated whole blood was collected in Tempus Blood RNA tubes, and total RNA was extracted from that blood. V and J lose 4 bases and 0 bases, and a span of 11 bases separates them. For CDR1 and CDR2, the germline V gene lists SQVTM and ANQGSEA. The CDR3 goes from the cysteine to the phenylalanine over 14 residues. Only the CDR3 DNA stays, 42 bases, in frame from base 1. This clonotype has only a few counts. What this receptor recognizes is not known. Base quality data are lacking; no much larger clone is found one base away.

Libraries were prepared through RACE. Data came from a NextSeq 500. During library preparation, unique molecular identifiers were attached to individual cDNA molecules so that TCRs could be counted in a quantitative, reproducible way. Each blood RNA sample was used to sequence both TCR alpha and TCR beta chains. As for how the authors treated the data: Samples had a median of about 96,000 TCRs, with a range from roughly 23,224 to 700,000. The Decombinator software suite was used to annotate V, J and CDR3 in the TCR reads. Every sample was subsampled to the same number of TCRs (28,000) for the PS versus PT1 abundance plots. Expanded TCRs were defined as absent before sensitization and observed at least eight times at the 2-week time point. TCRdb took the public reads, trimmed them with fastp at Q25, ran MiXCR for clone calling and kept in-frame beta chains. Rows with one shared CDR3 protein collapse into an entry with the most common genes and DNA. TCRdb's processing, not the authors', yielded these V and J calls. The sample records about 270,000 distinct CDR3 sequences, about 7.7% of which are singletons. The ten largest clones add up to 0.9% to 1.5% of the sample.

The sequence was collected from a man younger than 35 with alopecia areata. Some clones in this sample may be carry-over from other donors' samples. The chain couples TRBV29-1 to TRBJ2-3; TRBD1 is a possible D gene, resting on 5 matching bases. The source was whole blood, collected in connection with sensitization to the hapten diphenylcyclopropenone (DPC). The DNA sequence reads TGCAGCGTTGGGACAAGTCATAGCACAGATACGCAGTATTTT. Its coded protein is CSVGTSHSTDTQYF.